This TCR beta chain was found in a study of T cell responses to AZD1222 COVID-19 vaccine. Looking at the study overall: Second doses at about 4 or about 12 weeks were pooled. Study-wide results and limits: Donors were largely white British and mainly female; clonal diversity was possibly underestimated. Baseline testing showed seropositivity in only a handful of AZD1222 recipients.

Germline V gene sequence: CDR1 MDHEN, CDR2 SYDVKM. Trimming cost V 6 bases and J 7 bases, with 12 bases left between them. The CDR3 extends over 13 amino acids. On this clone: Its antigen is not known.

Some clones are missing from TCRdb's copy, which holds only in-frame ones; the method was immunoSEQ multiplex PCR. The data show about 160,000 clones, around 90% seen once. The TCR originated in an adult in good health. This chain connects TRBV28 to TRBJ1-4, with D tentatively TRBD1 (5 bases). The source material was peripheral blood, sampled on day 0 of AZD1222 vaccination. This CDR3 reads CASRPGPVEKLFF. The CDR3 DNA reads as TGTGCCAGCAGACCGGGGCCGGTTGAAAAACTGTTTTTT.